This TCR beta chain was captured by sequencing in a study of blood T cells in healthy people across ages. This clonotype was recorded at least ten times. Together with a sample-barcoded 5' primer, a J-beta primer mix was included in a second PCR lasting about 6 to 11 cycles. The template-switch adaptor was a 5' adaptor with 12 random nucleotides. It tagged each cDNA molecule. MiXCR was run by TCRdb on the 5' RACE reads, yielding one entry per CDR3 protein. Among hundreds of thousands of distinct CDR3 sequences, roughly half were seen once, and the ten largest hold approximately 13%. The CDR3 extends over 16 amino acids. Germline V gives CDR1 SGHAT, CDR2 FQNNGV. Trimming pared 4 bases from V and 0 bases from J, leaving 13 bases between. Healthy Caucasians from Russia aged about 6 to 95 served as donors. Each donor supplied about 9.6 milliliters of peripheral blood. Isolation recovered at least 6.5 million PBMCs from every sample.

Sequencing was performed on blood. The chain has TRBV11-2 and TRBJ2-1; D call uncertain. The source is a woman older than 75 in good health. The CDR3 sequence: CASSSAIGYSYNEQFF. DNA for the CDR3: TGTGCCAGCAGCTCTGCGATAGGCTACTCCTACAATGAGCAGTTCTTC.